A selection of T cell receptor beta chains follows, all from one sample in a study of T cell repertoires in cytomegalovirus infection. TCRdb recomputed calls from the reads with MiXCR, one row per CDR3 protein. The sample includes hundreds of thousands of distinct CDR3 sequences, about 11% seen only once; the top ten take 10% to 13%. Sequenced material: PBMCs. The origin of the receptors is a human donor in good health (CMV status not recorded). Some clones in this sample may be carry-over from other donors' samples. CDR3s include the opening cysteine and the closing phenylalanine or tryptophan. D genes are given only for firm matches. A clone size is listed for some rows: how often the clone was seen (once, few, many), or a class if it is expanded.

CDR3: CASTWGGGTYNEQFF
DNA: TGTGCCAGCACCTGGGGAGGGGGAACCTACAATGAGCAGTTCTTC
size: few
V: TRBV18
J: TRBJ2-1
D: .

CDR3: CATSDLTLAGRNEQFF
DNA: TGTGCCACCAGTGATTTGACGCTAGCGGGCCGCAATGAGCAGTTCTTC
size: .
V: TRBV24-1
J: TRBJ2-1
D: TRBD2

CDR3: CASSVDPSSYNEQFF
DNA: TGTGCCAGCAGCGTAGACCCAAGCTCCTACAATGAGCAGTTCTTC
size: few
V: TRBV9
J: TRBJ2-1
D: .

CDR3: CASSLSVRAWDEAFF
DNA: TGTGCCAGCAGCTTGAGTGTCAGGGCTTGGGATGAAGCTTTCTTT
size: many
V: TRBV5-4
J: TRBJ1-1
D: .

CDR3: CASSLNSHSNQPQHF
DNA: TGTGCCAGCAGTTTAAACAGCCATAGCAATCAGCCCCAGCATTTT
size: many
V: TRBV28
J: TRBJ1-5
D: .

CDR3: CASSLGRVNEKLFF
DNA: TGTGCCAGCAGTTTGGGACGGGTTAATGAAAAACTGTTTTTT
size: many
V: TRBV12-3/TRBV12-4
J: TRBJ1-4
D: .

CDR3: CASSSAGTQYF
DNA: TGTGCCAGCAGCTCCGCCGGGACCCAGTACTTC
size: many
V: TRBV7-8
J: TRBJ2-5
D: .

CDR3: CASPPGGRGNSPLHF
DNA: TGCGCCAGCCCCCCCGGGGGGAGGGGAAATTCACCCCTCCACTTT
size: few
V: TRBV23-1
J: TRBJ1-6
D: .

CDR3: CSVESQGGVHEQYF
DNA: TGCAGCGTTGAATCACAGGGGGGCGTCCACGAGCAGTACTTC
size: .
V: TRBV29-1
J: TRBJ2-7
D: TRBD1

CDR3: CASRKDGYEQYF
DNA: TGTGCCAGCAGGAAGGACGGCTACGAGCAGTACTTC
size: few
V: TRBV28
J: TRBJ2-7
D: .

CDR3: CASSFVPRTSGNTQYF
DNA: TGTGCCAGCAGTTTCGTTCCCCGGACTTCAGGAAATACGCAGTATTTT
size: .
V: TRBV27
J: TRBJ2-3
D: .

CDR3: CASSIQGTDTQYF
DNA: TGTGCCAGCAGCATCCAGGGGACAGATACGCAGTATTTT
size: many
V: TRBV7-2
J: TRBJ2-3
D: .

CDR3: CASSPSGTPQETQYF
DNA: TGTGCCAGCAGCCCTAGCGGGACCCCTCAAGAGACCCAGTACTTC
size: many
V: TRBV11-2
J: TRBJ2-5
D: TRBD2

CDR3: CASSLASSGTGIGEQYF
DNA: TGTGCCAGCAGCTTAGCTTCCTCCGGGACAGGGATCGGGGAGCAGTACTTC
size: .
V: TRBV7-9
J: TRBJ2-7
D: TRBD1

CDR3: CASSSGQFSGNTIYF
DNA: TGTGCCAGTAGTTCCGGACAGTTCTCTGGAAACACCATATATTTT
size: .
V: TRBV19
J: TRBJ1-3
D: .

CDR3: CASSLASQTIAYGYTF
DNA: TGCGCCAGCAGCTTGGCCAGCCAGACAATCGCCTATGGCTACACCTTC
size: many
V: TRBV5-1
J: TRBJ1-2
D: .

CDR3: CASDRDRGTDTQYF
DNA: TGTGCCAGTGACCGGGACAGGGGCACAGATACGCAGTATTTT
size: many
V: TRBV7-8
J: TRBJ2-3
D: TRBD1

CDR3: CASSQEGGTGLQDTQYF
DNA: TGCGCCAGCAGCCAAGAAGGGGGGACAGGGTTGCAAGATACGCAGTATTTT
size: many
V: TRBV4-1
J: TRBJ2-3
D: TRBD1

CDR3: CASSFGFPEQYF
DNA: TGTGCCAGCAGTTTTGGCTTCCCCGAGCAGTACTTC
size: many
V: TRBV12-3/TRBV12-4
J: TRBJ2-7
D: .

CDR3: CSVNINYGYTF
DNA: TGCAGTGTTAACATAAACTATGGCTACACCTTC
size: few
V: TRBV20-1
J: TRBJ1-2
D: .

CDR3: CAISWDSTDTQYF
DNA: TGTGCCATCAGTTGGGACAGCACAGATACGCAGTATTTT
size: many
V: TRBV10-3
J: TRBJ2-3
D: .

CDR3: CSVYSHSYEQYF
DNA: TGCAGCGTTTACTCCCACTCCTACGAGCAGTACTTC
size: .
V: TRBV29-1
J: TRBJ2-7
D: .

CDR3: CASSQEVGGAGGYTF
DNA: TGTGCCAGCAGCCAAGAAGTAGGGGGGGCGGGAGGCTACACCTTC
size: few
V: TRBV3-1
J: TRBJ1-2
D: .

CDR3: CASSQRGGQETQYF
DNA: TGTGCCAGCAGTCAGCGGGGGGGCCAGGAGACCCAGTACTTC
size: few
V: TRBV9
J: TRBJ2-5
D: TRBD2

CDR3: CASSLARVQDTQYF
DNA: TGTGCCAGCAGCTTAGCGCGGGTCCAGGATACGCAGTATTTT
size: many
V: TRBV7-9
J: TRBJ2-3
D: .

CDR3: CASTEGGRTEAFF
DNA: TGTGCCAGTACTGAAGGGGGGCGTACTGAAGCTTTCTTT
size: many
V: TRBV19
J: TRBJ1-1
D: .

CDR3: CASSLELGSDEQFF
DNA: TGTGCCAGCAGTTTAGAGCTGGGGAGCGATGAGCAGTTCTTC
size: .
V: TRBV12-3/TRBV12-4
J: TRBJ2-1
D: .

CDR3: CSATKPSGANTGELFF
DNA: TGCAGTGCTACCAAGCCTAGCGGAGCGAACACCGGGGAGCTGTTTTTT
size: few
V: TRBV20-1
J: TRBJ2-2
D: TRBD2

CDR3: CASRPTGGRSLYNEQFF
DNA: TGCGCCAGCAGACCTACAGGGGGCCGATCCCTCTACAATGAGCAGTTCTTC
size: .
V: TRBV5-1
J: TRBJ2-1
D: TRBD1

CDR3: CASSLQGHTDTQYF
DNA: TGTGCCAGCAGTTTGCAGGGTCACACAGATACGCAGTATTTT
size: many
V: TRBV28
J: TRBJ2-3
D: .

CDR3: CAISVVTRGSGTDNEQFF
DNA: TGTGCCATCAGCGTAGTAACCCGGGGTAGCGGGACCGACAATGAGCAGTTCTTC
size: many
V: TRBV10-3
J: TRBJ2-1
D: TRBD2

CDR3: CASSKGDAGNQPQHF
DNA: TGTGCCAGTAGTAAAGGAGACGCGGGCAATCAGCCCCAGCATTTT
size: many
V: TRBV19
J: TRBJ1-5
D: .

CDR3: CASSLRRGADGYTF
DNA: TGTGCCAGCAGCTTAAGGCGAGGGGCTGATGGCTACACCTTC
size: many
V: TRBV7-2
J: TRBJ1-2
D: .

CDR3: CASRRGGAGQPQHF
DNA: TGTGCCAGCAGAAGAGGGGGGGCGGGTCAGCCCCAGCATTTT
size: few
V: TRBV2
J: TRBJ1-5
D: .

CDR3: CAISEEGRVEKLFF
DNA: TGTGCCATCAGTGAAGAAGGCAGGGTTGAAAAACTGTTTTTT
size: many
V: TRBV10-3
J: TRBJ1-4
D: .

CDR3: CASGPQNGYTF
DNA: TGTGCCAGCGGACCCCAGAATGGCTACACCTTC
size: few
V: TRBV3-1
J: TRBJ1-2
D: .

CDR3: CASSSRQGNEQFF
DNA: TGTGCCAGCAGCTCCAGACAGGGAAATGAGCAGTTCTTC
size: many
V: TRBV7-2
J: TRBJ2-1
D: TRBD1

CDR3: CASSLIEGVQETQYF
DNA: TGTGCCAGCAGTTTAATCGAGGGCGTGCAGGAGACCCAGTACTTC
size: many
V: TRBV12-3/TRBV12-4
J: TRBJ2-5
D: .

CDR3: CASTPPFGGGDNEQFF
DNA: TGTGCCAGCACTCCTCCCTTTGGAGGGGGGGACAATGAGCAGTTCTTC
size: many
V: TRBV6-2/TRBV6-3
J: TRBJ2-1
D: .

CDR3: CASSSAGVAGYTF
DNA: TGTGCCAGCAGTTCTGCAGGGGTTGCTGGCTACACCTTC
size: .
V: TRBV2
J: TRBJ1-2
D: .

CDR3: CASSWGGETQYF
DNA: TGTGCCAGCAGCTGGGGAGGGGAGACCCAGTACTTC
size: many
V: TRBV11-2
J: TRBJ2-5
D: TRBD2

CDR3: CASSDRLAGNNEQFF
DNA: TGTGCCAGCAGTGATAGGCTAGCGGGGAACAATGAGCAGTTCTTC
size: many
V: TRBV2
J: TRBJ2-1
D: TRBD2

CDR3: CASSLFSGRFSDTQYF
DNA: TGTGCCAGCAGTTTATTTAGCGGGAGGTTCTCAGATACGCAGTATTTT
size: few
V: TRBV28
J: TRBJ2-3
D: TRBD2

CDR3: CASSQEIDTGELFF
DNA: TGTGCCAGCAGCCAAGAGATCGACACCGGGGAGCTGTTTTTT
size: many
V: TRBV4-2
J: TRBJ2-2
D: .

CDR3: CASSFGGRGTDTQYF
DNA: TGTGCCAGCAGTTTCGGAGGCCGTGGCACAGATACGCAGTATTTT
size: many
V: TRBV27
J: TRBJ2-3
D: .

CDR3: CASSQDYGGNSPLHF
DNA: TGTGCCAGCAGCCAAGATTACGGGGGGAATTCACCCCTCCACTTT
size: few
V: TRBV3-1
J: TRBJ1-6
D: .

CDR3: CASSPGTSGGAGEQFF
DNA: TGTGCCAGCAGCCCCGGGACTAGCGGGGGGGCGGGTGAGCAGTTCTTC
size: many
V: TRBV6-5
J: TRBJ2-1
D: TRBD2

CDR3: CSASPRTYNEQFF
DNA: TGCAGTGCTTCGCCCCGCACCTACAATGAGCAGTTCTTC
size: many
V: TRBV20-1
J: TRBJ2-1
D: .